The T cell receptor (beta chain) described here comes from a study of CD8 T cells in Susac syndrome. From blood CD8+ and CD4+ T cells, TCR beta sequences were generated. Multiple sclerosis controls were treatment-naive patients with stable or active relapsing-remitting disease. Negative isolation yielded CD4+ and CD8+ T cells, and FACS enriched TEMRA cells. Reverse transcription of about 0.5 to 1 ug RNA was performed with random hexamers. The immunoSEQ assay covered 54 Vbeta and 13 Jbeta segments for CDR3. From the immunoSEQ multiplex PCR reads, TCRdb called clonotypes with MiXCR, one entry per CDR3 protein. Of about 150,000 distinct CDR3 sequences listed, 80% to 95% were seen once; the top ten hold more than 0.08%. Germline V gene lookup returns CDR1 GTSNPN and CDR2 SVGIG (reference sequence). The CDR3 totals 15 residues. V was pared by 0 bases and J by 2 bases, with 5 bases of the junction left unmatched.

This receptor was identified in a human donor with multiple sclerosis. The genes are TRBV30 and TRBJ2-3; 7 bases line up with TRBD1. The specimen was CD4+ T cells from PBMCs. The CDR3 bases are TGTGCCTGGAGTGTAATAGGGGGCCCCACAGATACGCAGTATTTT. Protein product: CAWSVIGGPTDTQYF.